This T cell receptor beta chain is from a study of CD8 T cells in Susac syndrome. The V end lost 4 bases, the J end lost 0 bases, and 17 bases lay between the germline ends. The CDR3 length is 18 residues. CDR1 SGDLS and CDR2 YYNGEE come from the germline V gene. The TEMRA cells underwent FACS enrichment, while the CD8+ and CD4+ T cells underwent negative isolation. A quantity of about 0.5 to 1 ug RNA underwent reverse transcription using random hexamers. The TCR beta CDR3 was amplified by immunoSEQ multiplex PCR across 54 Vbeta, 13 Jbeta. TCRdb passed the immunoSEQ multiplex PCR reads through MiXCR, listing each CDR3 protein once. The sample lists 95,000 to 150,000 distinct CDR3 sequences, about 93% occurring once.

The chain carries TRBV9 and TRBJ1-6; D is uncertain. The specimen was CD8+ T cells from PBMCs. This TCR derives from a human donor with Susac syndrome. The CDR3 loop is CASSPNSDGSSYNSPLHF. CDR3 bases: TGTGCCAGCAGCCCTAACTCGGACGGGAGCTCCTATAATTCACCCCTCCACTTT.